These T cell receptor beta chains were read from a single sample in a study of regulatory T cells in long-lasting Graves disease. TCRdb re-called the multiplex PCR reads through MiXCR, storing one row per CDR3 protein. Counted here are about 500,000 distinct CDR3 sequences, about 12% occurring once; the ten biggest clones make up about 8.3%. These data also formed part of another study, on T cells in Graves' hyperthyroidism and ophthalmopathy.

Sequenced material: peripheral blood mononuclear cells (PBMCs), taken at new diagnosis, from a patient treated with antithyroid drugs. Every receptor here comes from a young woman with Graves disease. Each CDR3 is given without its conserved first and last residue. The order of the fields is J gene, V gene, CDR3 protein.

j_gene: TRBJ1-1; v_gene: TRBV7-9; CDR3aa: ASSLAGQGPSTEAF
j_gene: TRBJ1-5; v_gene: TRBV5-1; CDR3aa: ASSLDGTDQPQH
j_gene: TRBJ1-1; v_gene: TRBV27; CDR3aa: ASSSPAGMNTEAF
j_gene: TRBJ2-2; v_gene: TRBV29-1; CDR3aa: SVGGPGELF
j_gene: TRBJ1-2; v_gene: TRBV12-3/TRBV12-4; CDR3aa: ASRPRDSANYGYT
j_gene: TRBJ1-1; v_gene: TRBV30; CDR3aa: AWSERGATNTEAF
j_gene: TRBJ2-2; v_gene: TRBV11-2; CDR3aa: ASRPGTGELF
j_gene: TRBJ1-1; v_gene: TRBV6-1; CDR3aa: ASGILQGYTEAF
j_gene: TRBJ1-2; v_gene: TRBV19; CDR3aa: ASSIGATGTYGYT
j_gene: TRBJ2-1; v_gene: TRBV20-1; CDR3aa: SARDHIERAVNEQF
j_gene: TRBJ1-5; v_gene: TRBV20-1; CDR3aa: SARDRQAGGPQH
j_gene: TRBJ1-1; v_gene: TRBV20-1; CDR3aa: SARDVTHINTEAF
j_gene: TRBJ2-5; v_gene: TRBV20-1; CDR3aa: SARVGTSGQETQY
j_gene: TRBJ2-3; v_gene: TRBV7-3; CDR3aa: ASSLETGRTDTQY
j_gene: TRBJ2-7; v_gene: TRBV29-1; CDR3aa: SVDTGGSYEQY
j_gene: TRBJ1-1; v_gene: TRBV4-3; CDR3aa: ASSQDRILGGHEAF